This T cell receptor (beta chain) was documented in a study of blood T cell repertoires in COVID-19. Produced via immunoSEQ multiplex PCR; TCRdb's table is partial and in-frame only. The table includes some 250,000 clones, roughly 90% detected once. The germline V gene encodes CDR1 MNHEY and CDR2 SMNVEV (reference sequence). Trimming left V 6 bases short and J 6 bases short, with 6 bases between. The CDR3 totals 11 residues. The specimen was PBMCs or T cells enriched from blood (not recorded which). This TCR was sampled from a woman in her forties with acute COVID-19. The chain is built from TRBV27 and TRBJ1-5; D gene unclear. In DNA, the CDR3 is TGTGCCAGCAGCGGTCGTCAGCCCCAGCATTTT. This sequence encodes CASSGRQPQHF.